This TCR beta chain came from a study of T-cell reconstitution after alpha-beta-depleted transplantation in children. Germline loops: CDR1 LGHDT, CDR2 YNNKEL (reference sequence). This CDR3 spans 15 amino acids. Trimming took 4 bases from V and 4 from J, leaving 16 bases between them. Comment on this clonotype: Its antigen remains unknown.

Study-wide findings and caveats: About two months after transplant, alpha-beta T cells reportedly came from several hundred expanded graft clones. When one year had passed after transplant, most T-cell counts and diversity came from newly produced T cells.

The TCRbeta library incorporated unique molecular identifiers. TCRdb passed the PCR reads through MiXCR, listing each CDR3 protein once. Of about 170,000 distinct CDR3 sequences in the sample, approximately 10% were seen once. This sample comprised PBMCs, obtained before TCRalphabeta/CD19-depleted stem cell transplant. This receptor was identified in a boy aged 2 to 9 with acute myeloid leukemia, due to receive a stem cell transplant. The rearrangement joins TRBV3-1 to TRBJ2-5; maybe TRBD2 (5 bases). CDR3 DNA sequence: TGTGCCAGCAGCCGTCGGGCAAGCGGTATAGAGACCCAGTACTTC. Translated, it gives CASSRRASGIETQYF.